What follows are 15 T cell receptor beta chains derived from one specimen sequenced in a study of T-cell reconstitution after alpha-beta-depleted transplantation in children. It was with unique molecular identifiers that the TCRbeta library was prepared. TCRdb re-derived calls from the PCR reads in MiXCR, one entry per CDR3 protein. This sample carries a few hundred thousand distinct CDR3 sequences, approximately 9.9% of them seen once, and the ten largest clones take about 5.4%. This material consisted of PBMCs from the stem cell graft donor, taken from the stem cell graft. These receptors originate from a human donor who donated a stem cell graft to a child with SCID.

This clonotype appeared many times. The chain employs TRBV20-1 and TRBJ1-5; no clear D. In germline, CDR1 is DFQATT, CDR2 SNEGSKA (reference sequence). The CDR3 has 13 residues. Trimming cost V 6 bases and J 7 bases, with 16 bases left between them. The CDR3 loop is CSAARTPEQPQHF. The DNA for the CDR3 is TGCAGTGCCGCTAGGACTCCGGAACAGCCCCAGCATTTT.

This clonotype was observed at least ten times. The V call is TRBV5-6, the J call TRBJ2-5; no clear D gene. Trimming removed 1 base from V and 3 bases from J, with 10 bases in between. In germline, CDR1 is SGHDT, CDR2 YYEEEE. This CDR3 spans 14 amino acids. CDR3 DNA: TGTGCCAGCAGCTTGATTTCAGCTAAAGAGACCCAGTACTTC. It specifies CASSLISAKETQYF.

The table lists this clonotype with many counts. The CDR3 coding sequence is TGTGCCAGCAGCGCCCATGAAAAACTGTTTTTT. It specifies CASSAHEKLFF. The chain combines TRBV7-2 with TRBJ1-4, with D uncertain. The CDR3 spans 11 residues. Trimming removed 5 bases at V and 6 bases at J, with 4 bases between. CDR1 is SGHTA, CDR2 FQGNSA, per germline.

This clonotype was recorded many times. The CDR3 bases are TGCGCCAGCAGCTTGGCCCCAACAGGGGGCGGAACTGAAGCTTTCTTT. Its translation: CASSLAPTGGGTEAFF. The rearrangement joins TRBV5-1 to TRBJ1-1; the match to TRBD1 covers 9 bases. There are 16 residues in the CDR3. Germline-derived CDR1 and CDR2 are SGHRS and YFSETQ. The V gene end was trimmed by 0 bases and the J gene end by 5 bases; junction bases not matched to a gene: 8.

The table lists this clonotype with many counts. The chain employs TRBV7-2 and TRBJ2-3; 9 bases are shared with TRBD1. CDR3 length equals 15 residues. Germline-derived CDR1 and CDR2 are SGHTA and FQGNSA. V trimming: 5 bases; J trimming: 7 bases; junction bases outside the gene matches: 10. CDR3 amino acids: CASSAGQGFRNTQYF. The CDR3 DNA reads as TGTGCCAGCAGCGCCGGACAGGGGTTTCGTAATACGCAGTATTTT.

This clonotype was observed many times. One junction end does not reproduce the germline sequence, and a read error may be involved. J is TRBJ1-5 and V is TRBV4-1; D unresolved. Germline CDR1 MGHRA, CDR2 YSYEKL. This CDR3 is 15 amino acids long. DNA for the CDR3: TGCGCCAGCAGCCAGCTGGGGAGTAGCGATCAGCCCCAGCATTTT. The encoded protein is CASSQLGSSDQPQHF.

CDR3 DNA: TGTGCCAGCAGCCAGACCGGTCCCAACGGAGAGACCCAGTACTTC. Residues: CASSQTGPNGETQYF. The chain couples TRBV3-1 to TRBJ2-5; D unclear. Germline CDR1 and CDR2: LGHDT and YNNKEL (reference sequence). This CDR3 has 15 residues. V was trimmed by 3 bases and J by 4 bases, leaving 15 bases between them.

V gene TRBV18 combines with J gene TRBJ2-1; TRBD1 matches at 7 bases. Germline V gene sequence: CDR1 KGHSH, CDR2 LQKENI. The CDR3 covers 16 residues. J lost 4 bases, V lost 1 base, and 7 bases had no gene match. CDR3 region: CASSPQGTVRYNEQFF. CDR3 nucleotide sequence: TGTGCCAGCTCACCACAAGGGACAGTGAGATACAATGAGCAGTTCTTC.

This clonotype was recorded at least ten times. This chain's CDR3 is CASRFGVYEQFF. The CDR3 DNA follows: TGTGCCAGCAGATTCGGGGTCTATGAGCAGTTCTTC. V and J are TRBV12-3 or TRBV12-4 and TRBJ2-1, with TRBD2 as a possible D gene (5 bases). V was trimmed by 6 bases and J by 8 bases, leaving 11 bases between them. The CDR3 loop spans 12 amino acids.

The chain carries TRBV6-2 or TRBV6-3 and TRBJ2-1; the D gene is possibly TRBD2 (6 bases). Deletions cut 1 base from V and 10 bases from J, with 23 bases between. This CDR3 is 17 amino acids long. Germline V gene sequence: CDR1 MNHEY, CDR2 SVGEGT. The CDR3 sequence is CASSYWAAGGGLNEQFF. DNA of the CDR3: TGTGCCAGCAGTTACTGGGCAGCGGGCGGAGGCTTAAACGAGCAGTTCTTC.

This clonotype showed up just a few times. It may be a read error: a sequence one base away is much more abundant. The chain joins TRBV5-1 to TRBJ1-1; a weak D match, TRBD1 (6 bases). The CDR3 is made up of 14 amino acids. Germline V lookup: CDR1 SGHRS, CDR2 YFSETQ. V lost 2 bases to trimming and J lost 1 base, with 9 bases between them. This CDR3 is CASSFDRPNTEAFF. The CDR3 coding sequence is TGCGCCAGCAGCTTCGACAGGCCGAACACTGAAGCTTTCTTT.

In this sample, this clonotype turned up many times. V gene TRBV27 combines with J gene TRBJ1-5, with a tentative D call TRBD1 (5 bases). The CDR3 consists of 17 residues. The germline CDR1 and CDR2 sequences are MNHEY and SMNVEV (reference sequence). V was pared by 5 bases and J by 0 bases, with 17 bases between. CDR3 in amino acids: CASSSPTGTVSNQPQHF. CDR3 in DNA: TGTGCCAGCAGTAGCCCCACCGGGACGGTTAGCAATCAGCCCCAGCATTTT.

This clonotype was seen ten or more times. J is TRBJ1-5 and V is TRBV10-3, with D tentatively TRBD1 (5 bases). The V gene's germline CDR1 is ENHRY and CDR2 SYGVKD. Deletions cut 2 bases from V and 8 bases from J, with 10 bases between. CDR3 length equals 13 residues. The CDR3 DNA reads TGTGCCATCAGTGAGAGGGACTCCAAGCCCCAGCATTTT. Its translation: CAISERDSKPQHF.

This clonotype appeared many times. The rearrangement links TRBV6-2 or TRBV6-3 to TRBJ1-3; D ambiguous. The CDR3 extends over 16 amino acids. Germline assignment: CDR1 MNHEY and CDR2 SVGEGT. V was shortened by 5 bases and J by 2 bases, with 16 bases between the two germline ends. This CDR3 is CASSPPRVSTGNTIYF. The DNA for the CDR3 is TGTGCCAGCAGTCCGCCGCGGGTATCCACTGGAAACACCATATATTTT.

This clonotype has a count of ten or more. This sequence joins TRBV5-1 and TRBJ2-1, with a tentative D call TRBD1 (6 bases). The CDR3 runs 17 residues. Trimming left V 1 base short and J 5 bases short, with 19 bases between. Germline assignment: CDR1 SGHRS and CDR2 YFSETQ. Here the CDR3 reads CASSLLLLDRSHNEQFF. In DNA form, the CDR3 reads TGCGCCAGCAGCTTGCTCCTTCTAGACAGGTCCCACAATGAGCAGTTCTTC.